The 29 T cell receptor beta chains below all came from one sample that was sequenced in a study of a mutant IDH1 vaccine in newly diagnosed glioma. Time point noted: baseline, week 1 (first vaccination visit). Treatment noted: pre-vaccination baseline after standard-of-care therapy. Only in-frame clones appear in the TCRdb table, and some are missing; sequencing was by immunoSEQ multiplex PCR. The table records 30,000 to 40,000 clones, 80% of them present only once. The material sequenced was peripheral blood mononuclear cells (PBMCs), taken from a glioma patient treated with radiotherapy, temozolomide or both. The source is a man between 45 and 60 years old with glioma. Some clones in this sample may be carry-over from other donors' samples.

The V gene is TRBV7-2, the J gene TRBJ1-5; D ambiguous. The germline CDR1 and CDR2 sequences are SGHTA and FQGNSA. This CDR3 spans 14 amino acids. Trimming cost V 3 bases and J 6 bases, with 12 bases left between them. CDR3 nucleotides: TGTGCCAGCAGCTTTGGAGTGAATGCTCAGCCCCAGCATTTT. It encodes CASSFGVNAQPQHF.

The V and J genes are TRBV7-2 and TRBJ2-7; D is tentatively TRBD1 or TRBD2 (5 bases each). Trimming removed 0 bases from V and 2 bases from J, with 17 bases in between. The CDR3 totals 17 residues. Per germline, CDR1 SGHTA and CDR2 FQGNSA. The CDR3 loop is CASSLASGQNLPYEQYF. The CDR3 region has the DNA TGTGCCAGCAGCTTAGCGTCGGGGCAGAATTTGCCCTACGAGCAGTACTTC.

V and J are TRBV6-5 and TRBJ2-1, with unresolved D. Trimming cost V 2 bases and J 0 bases, with 8 bases left between them. Germline loops: CDR1 MNHEY, CDR2 SVGAGI. This CDR3 is built from 15 residues. CDR3 loop: CASSYGVSSYNEQFF. CDR3 bases: TGTGCCAGCAGTTACGGGGTAAGCTCCTACAATGAGCAGTTCTTC.

V usage is TRBV6-5 and J usage is TRBJ1-5, with unresolved D. Germline values: CDR1 MNHEY, CDR2 SVGAGI. This CDR3 has 15 amino acids. V shed 5 bases and J shed 1 base, with 12 bases lying between them. CDR3 loop: CASSTNGASNQPQHF. The DNA for the CDR3 is TGTGCCAGCAGTACCAACGGCGCGAGCAATCAGCCCCAGCATTTT.

J is TRBJ1-5 and V is TRBV19; no clear D. Germline V gene data show CDR1 as LNHDA and CDR2 as SQIVND (reference sequence). Trimming took off 6 bases at V and 8 bases at J, with 20 bases between the two ends. The CDR3 is 15 amino acids. The CDR3 nucleotides are TGTGCCAGTAGCTCGACCTGGGAGCAAAAGGAGCCCCAGCATTTT. Its translation: CASSSTWEQKEPQHF.

The rearrangement links TRBV4-1 to TRBJ2-5, with D maybe TRBD2 (5 bases). V lost 6 bases and J 2 bases, leaving 28 bases between the germline ends. Germline V gene sequence: CDR1 MGHRA, CDR2 YSYEKL. The CDR3 has 19 amino acids. The CDR3 spells CASRSPEGPENPEQETQYF. CDR3 coding DNA: TGCGCCAGCAGAAGTCCCGAGGGCCCCGAAAACCCGGAACAAGAGACCCAGTACTTC.

V usage is TRBV11-2 and J usage is TRBJ1-3; D not resolved. The CDR3 contains 13 residues. V was shortened by 0 bases and J by 3 bases, with 3 bases between the two germline ends. Germline V gene data show CDR1 as SGHAT and CDR2 as FQNNGV. CDR3 in amino acids: CASSLDRGNTIYF. DNA of the CDR3: TGTGCCAGCAGCTTAGATCGTGGAAACACCATATATTTT.

This chain uses TRBV28 with TRBJ2-7; D is possibly TRBD1 or TRBD2 (6 bases each). CDR1 is MDHEN and CDR2 is SYDVKM in the germline V gene. This CDR3 is 11 amino acids long. V lost 5 bases and J 7 bases, leaving 9 bases between the germline ends. The DNA of the CDR3 is TGTGCCAGCAGTGGGGGGCGGGAGCAGTACTTC. Encoded protein: CASSGGREQYF.

The chain uses TRBV5-1 and TRBJ2-1, with 9 bases identical to TRBD1. Per germline, CDR1 SGHRS and CDR2 YFSETQ. The CDR3 runs 13 residues. The trim removed 4 bases at V and 8 bases at J, leaving 4 bases unmatched. This chain's CDR3 is CASSPGQGDEQFF. The CDR3 DNA sequence: TGCGCCAGCAGCCCGGGACAGGGAGATGAGCAGTTCTTC.

J is TRBJ2-1 and V is TRBV13, with TRBD2 matching 11 bases. The ends lost 6 bases at V and 0 bases at J; junction bases unmatched: 13. CDR3 size: 19 residues. Germline-derived CDR1 and CDR2 are PRHDT and FYEKMQ (reference sequence). DNA for the CDR3: TGTGCCAGCAGTTCCGGGACTAGCGGCTCATATAGCTCCTACAATGAGCAGTTCTTC. This sequence encodes CASSSGTSGSYSSYNEQFF.

This clone was picked up a small number of times. The V gene is TRBV7-9, the J gene TRBJ1-1, with a possible D match to TRBD1 (5 bases). Germline V gives CDR1 SEHNR, CDR2 FQNEAQ (reference sequence). Trimming removed 0 bases from V and 11 bases from J, with 10 bases in between. This CDR3 spans 12 amino acids. This CDR3 reads CASSLADNSAFF. The DNA for the CDR3 is TGTGCCAGCAGCTTAGCGGACAATTCGGCTTTCTTT. Drawing the rest from reference TRBV7-9 and TRBJ1-1, the complete variable domain is DTGVSQNPRHKITKRGQNVTFRCDPISEHNRLYWYRQTLGQGPEFLTYFQNEAQLEKSRLLSDRFSAERPKGSFSTLEIQRTEQGDSAMYLCASSLADNSAFFGQGTRLTVV.

This clone was seen only a few times. This chain uses TRBV6-1 with TRBJ2-2; D unresolved. With 0 bases removed from V and 5 bases from J, the gap between germline ends came to 10 bases. Germline-derived CDR1 and CDR2 are MNHNS and SASEGT. CDR3 length equals 15 residues. The CDR3 protein is CASSEAADSTGELFF. In nucleotides, the CDR3 is TGTGCCAGCAGTGAAGCAGCAGATAGTACCGGGGAGCTGTTTTTT.

This chain uses TRBV29-1 with TRBJ1-1, with 7 bases matching TRBD1. Germline lookup yields CDR1 SQVTM and CDR2 ANQGSEA. The CDR3 covers 13 residues. Trimming removed 8 bases from V and 8 bases from J; junction bases left unmatched: 14. DNA for the CDR3: TGCAGCTTCCGAACTGGGGACAGTATAGAAGCTTTCTTT. It specifies CSFRTGDSIEAFF.

The chain uses TRBV29-1 and TRBJ2-7; 9 bases agree with TRBD2. The germline V gene has CDR1 SQVTM and CDR2 ANQGSEA. There are 15 residues in the CDR3. V was clipped by 2 bases and J by 4 bases; unmatched bases: 9. The CDR3 loop is CSVETTVAGAYEQYF. As DNA, the CDR3 is TGCAGCGTTGAAACAACGGTAGCGGGAGCTTACGAGCAGTACTTC.

This clone has a handful of counts. This chain links TRBV4-2 with TRBJ1-5, with TRBD1 matching over 7 bases. The germline V gene encodes CDR1 LGHNA and CDR2 YNFKEQ. V trimming: 0 bases; J trimming: 6 bases; junction bases outside the gene matches: 5. The CDR3 is made up of 15 amino acids. The CDR3 reads CASSQETGLGQPQHF. CDR3 in DNA: TGTGCCAGCAGCCAAGAGACAGGGCTGGGTCAGCCCCAGCATTTT.

This chain connects TRBV6-5 to TRBJ2-2, with TRBD1 identical over 8 bases. This CDR3 is 13 amino acids long. J gave up 13 bases and V 6 bases, and 10 bases lay outside the gene matches. The germline V gene has CDR1 MNHEY and CDR2 SVGAGI. The chain's CDR3 is CASSRTPGQVLFF. Here the CDR3 DNA reads TGTGCCAGCAGCCGTACCCCGGGACAGGTGCTGTTTTTT.

The rearrangement links TRBV15 to TRBJ2-1; D possibly corresponds to TRBD2 (7 bases). V lost 5 bases and J lost 4, with 18 bases in between. This CDR3 contains 16 residues. Germline loops: CDR1 LNHNV, CDR2 YYDKDF (reference sequence). The CDR3 spells CATSRLGRGLYNEQFF. The CDR3 DNA sequence: TGTGCCACCAGCCGCCTGGGGCGGGGGCTTTACAATGAGCAGTTCTTC.

The rearrangement uses TRBV2 and TRBJ2-1, with 8 nucleotides matching TRBD2. The CDR3 contains 17 residues. V was pared by 5 bases and J by 6 bases, with 15 bases of the junction left unmatched. The germline gives CDR1 SNHLY, CDR2 FYNNEI. This CDR3 reads CASSFSGTGPGLNEQFF. For the CDR3, the DNA is TGTGCCAGCAGTTTTAGCGGGACTGGTCCGGGCCTCAATGAGCAGTTCTTC. The full variable domain, in which reference TRBV2 and TRBJ2-1 provide the parts outside the CDR3, is EPEVTQTPSHQVTQMGQEVILRCVPISNHLYFYWYRQILGQKVEFLVSFYNNEISEKSEIFDDQFSVERPDGSNFTLKIRSTKLEDSAMYFCASSFSGTGPGLNEQFFGPGTRLTVL.

The genes are TRBV30 and TRBJ2-1, with 11 bases fitting TRBD2. The CDR3 has 17 residues. V dropped 5 bases and J dropped 0; count of bases not matched to a gene: 9. CDR1 GTSNPN and CDR2 SVGIG come from the germline V gene (reference sequence). CDR3: CAWAGTSGLRSYNEQFF. The CDR3 region has the DNA TGTGCCTGGGCCGGGACTAGCGGCCTTCGCTCCTACAATGAGCAGTTCTTC.

The V gene is TRBV7-9, the J gene TRBJ2-3; 7 nucleotides line up with TRBD2. CDR3 length: 16 amino acids. Germline assignment: CDR1 SEHNR and CDR2 FQNEAQ (reference sequence). J gave up 1 base and V 4 bases, and 8 bases lay outside the gene matches. CDR3 nucleotide sequence: TGTGCCAGCAGCTCTGGCGGGGCGGGGGGCACAGATACGCAGTATTTT. This codes for CASSSGGAGGTDTQYF.

The chain's CDR3 is CASSLGQGRGETQYF. CDR3 DNA: TGCGCCAGCAGCTTGGGGCAGGGGAGAGGTGAGACCCAGTACTTC. This sequence joins TRBV5-1 and TRBJ2-5, with a possible D match to TRBD1 (6 bases). CDR1 and CDR2 (germline): SGHRS, YFSETQ. The CDR3 runs 15 residues. V lost 0 bases to trimming and J lost 5 bases, with 14 bases between them.

The chain uses TRBV7-9 and TRBJ1-6, with no clear D. CDR1 SEHNR and CDR2 FQNEAQ come from the germline V gene (reference sequence). The ends were cut back, 5 bases at V and 12 bases at J, with 11 bases in the middle. The CDR3 extends over 12 amino acids. The CDR3 sequence: CASSPTSEPLHF. The CDR3 DNA follows: TGTGCCAGCAGCCCAACGTCGGAACCCCTCCACTTT.

This clone came up a few times. This chain connects TRBV23-1 to TRBJ2-7, with unresolved D. TRBV23-1 has ORF status, its function being uncertain. V was pared by 11 bases and J by 3 bases, with 17 bases between. The CDR3 covers 13 residues. The CDR3 region has the DNA TGCGCCCCCCGTGGAAAACGAAGCTACGAGCAGTACTTC. Translation: CAPRGKRSYEQYF.

The rearrangement joins TRBV15 to TRBJ1-1, with no clear D. The CDR3 is 14 amino acids. V shed 6 bases and J shed 0 bases, with 11 bases lying between them. The germline V gene has CDR1 LNHNV and CDR2 YYDKDF (reference sequence). CDR3 sequence (DNA): TGTGCCACCAGACCCGGGATCATGAACACTGAAGCTTTCTTT. Protein sequence: CATRPGIMNTEAFF. The whole variable domain, filled in from reference TRBV15 and TRBJ1-1, reads DAMVIQNPRYQVTQFGKPVTLSCSQTLNHNVMYWYQQKSSQAPKLLFHYYDKDFNNEADTPDNFQSRRPNTSFCFLDIRSPGLGDTAMYLCATRPGIMNTEAFFGQGTRLTVV.

This sequence joins TRBV6-1 and TRBJ1-2; the D is unclear. From germline, CDR1 is MNHNS and CDR2 SASEGT. Between the trimmed V and J ends, which lost 1 base and 4 bases, there was a span of 16 bases. CDR3 length equals 16 residues. The CDR3 sequence: CASSEVRALLRYGYTF. The CDR3 nucleotides are TGTGCCAGCAGTGAAGTAAGGGCCCTACTCCGCTATGGCTACACCTTC.

By share, this clone ranks as medium-sized. This chain joins TRBV6-6 and TRBJ1-4; D is uncertain. The CDR3 consists of 13 residues. Germline CDR1 reads MNHNY; CDR2 reads SVGAGI (reference sequence). The germline V and J ends were trimmed by 3 bases and 6 bases, with 8 bases remaining between them. The CDR3 region has the DNA TGTGCCAGCAGTTATCGCGCGGATGAAAAACTGTTTTTT. This codes for CASSYRADEKLFF.

The chain couples TRBV9 to TRBJ1-4; a weak D match, TRBD1 (6 bases). V gave up 0 bases and J gave up 8 bases, with 17 bases separating them. The CDR3 length is 16 residues. Germline V gives CDR1 SGDLS, CDR2 YYNGEE. This CDR3 reads CASSVDGGGAGEKLFF. CDR3 nucleotide sequence: TGTGCCAGCAGCGTAGACGGAGGGGGGGCTGGGGAAAAACTGTTTTTT.

The CDR3 loop is CASSPPNGIYGYTF. CDR3 sequence (DNA): TGTGCCAGCTCACCACCGAACGGCATCTATGGCTACACCTTC. V gene TRBV18 combines with J gene TRBJ1-2; D is unresolved. V was shortened by 0 bases and J by 4 bases, with 9 bases between the two germline ends. Per germline, CDR1 KGHSH and CDR2 LQKENI. The CDR3 runs 14 residues.

This clone has just one count. The rearrangement links TRBV15 to TRBJ1-4; the D gene is possibly TRBD1 (6 bases). V was pared by 1 base and J by 8 bases, with 11 bases between. The CDR3 has 14 amino acids. The germline gives CDR1 LNHNV, CDR2 YYDKDF (reference sequence). The CDR3 spells CATSRAGQGEKLFF. CDR3 in DNA: TGTGCCACCAGCAGAGCTGGCCAGGGGGAAAAACTGTTTTTT.